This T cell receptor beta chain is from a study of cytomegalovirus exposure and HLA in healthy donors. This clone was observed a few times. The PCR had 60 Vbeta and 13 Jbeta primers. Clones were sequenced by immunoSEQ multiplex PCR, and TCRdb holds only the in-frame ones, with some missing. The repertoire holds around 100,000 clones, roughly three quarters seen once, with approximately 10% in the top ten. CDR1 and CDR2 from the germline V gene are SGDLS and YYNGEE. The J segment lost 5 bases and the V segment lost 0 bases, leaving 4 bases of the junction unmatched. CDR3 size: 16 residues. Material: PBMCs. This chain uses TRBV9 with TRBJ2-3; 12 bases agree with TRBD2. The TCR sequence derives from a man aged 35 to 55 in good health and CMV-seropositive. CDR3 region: CASSVGLAGVQDTQYF. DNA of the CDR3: TGTGCCAGCAGCGTAGGACTAGCGGGAGTCCAAGATACGCAGTATTTT.